This T cell receptor (beta chain) was identified during a study of cytomegalovirus exposure and HLA in healthy donors. Study-wide results and limits: Later work associated around 18,000 TCR beta sequences with HLA alleles at 0.05 false discovery rate. CMV serostatus was the sole immune exposure data available. Excluded: some indistinguishable V segments such as TRBV6-2 and TRBV6-3.

Turning to this clone: The antigen is unknown.

PCR used 60 Vbeta primers and 13 Jbeta primers. TCRdb's table, derived via immunoSEQ multiplex PCR, lists solely in-frame clones and lacks some. This table holds roughly 100,000 clones, approximately 76% found once. The germline V gene has CDR1 SQVTM and CDR2 ANQGSEA. The V gene end was trimmed by 5 bases and the J gene end by 1 base; junction bases not matched to a gene: 4. The CDR3 is 14 residues long. This rearrangement joins TRBV29-1 to TRBJ2-2; 7 bases match TRBD1. This receptor was obtained from a man in his forties in good health and CMV-seronegative. Sequenced material: PBMCs. The CDR3 here is CSVRRDRNTGELFF. DNA of the CDR3: TGCAGCGTTAGAAGGGACAGGAACACCGGGGAGCTGTTTTTT.